What follows describes a single T cell receptor beta chain. Under the authors' procedure: Estimation of nucleated cell counts was performed using reference gene primer amplification. Sequencing was performed with immunoSEQ multiplex PCR; in TCRdb, only in-frame clones are kept and a portion is missing. The DNA was the basis for D and trimming; V, J and clone size are from that table. The data contain more than 300,000 clones, 88% of them singletons. Those who participated ranged in age from roughly 18 to 90 years and resided in about two dozen US areas. The CDR3 runs to 14 residues. Germline lookup yields CDR1 SGHNT and CDR2 YYREEE (reference sequence). Trimming left V 0 bases short and J 4 bases short, with 8 bases between. The data were taken from a study of blood T cell repertoires in COVID-19. In the study overall: In each case, the material was cDNA or gDNA derived from T cells, B-cell-depleted T cells, or PBMCs.

The chain links TRBV5-4 to TRBJ1-3; TRBD1 might be the D (6 bases). The sequenced material came from PBMCs or T cells enriched from blood (not recorded which). The clonotype originates from a woman between 18 and 29 years old who had recovered from COVID-19. CDR3 amino acids: CASSLDRVGNTIYF. In nucleotides, the CDR3 is TGTGCCAGCAGCTTGGACAGGGTGGGAAACACCATATATTTT. Complete variable domain (other parts from reference TRBV5-4 and TRBJ1-3): ETGVTQSPTHLIKTRGQQVTLRCSSQSGHNTVSWYQQALGQGPQFIFQYYREEENGRGNFPPRFSGLQFPNYSSELNVNALELDDSALYLCASSLDRVGNTIYFGEGSWLTVV.